This T cell receptor (beta chain) is drawn from a study of neoadjuvant nivolumab and ipilimumab in lung cancer. Produced via immunoSEQ multiplex PCR; TCRdb's table is partial and in-frame only. The sample has about 3,800 clones; more than 70% are singletons. There are 17 residues in the CDR3. Germline CDR1 reads ENHRY; CDR2 reads SYGVKD. V lost 10 bases, J lost 0 bases, and 22 bases lay in between. The rearrangement joins TRBV10-3 to TRBJ1-3; the D gene is possibly TRBD1 (6 bases). The TCR originated in an adult with non-small cell lung cancer. The sequencing used adjacent normal lung tissue, collected after neoadjuvant nivolumab, alone or with ipilimumab, at or shortly before surgery. The CDR3 DNA sequence: TGTGCCAGCAAACTTGCGGGGGGCGACAGCTCTGGAAACACCATATATTTT. Translated, it gives CASKLAGGDSSGNTIYF.